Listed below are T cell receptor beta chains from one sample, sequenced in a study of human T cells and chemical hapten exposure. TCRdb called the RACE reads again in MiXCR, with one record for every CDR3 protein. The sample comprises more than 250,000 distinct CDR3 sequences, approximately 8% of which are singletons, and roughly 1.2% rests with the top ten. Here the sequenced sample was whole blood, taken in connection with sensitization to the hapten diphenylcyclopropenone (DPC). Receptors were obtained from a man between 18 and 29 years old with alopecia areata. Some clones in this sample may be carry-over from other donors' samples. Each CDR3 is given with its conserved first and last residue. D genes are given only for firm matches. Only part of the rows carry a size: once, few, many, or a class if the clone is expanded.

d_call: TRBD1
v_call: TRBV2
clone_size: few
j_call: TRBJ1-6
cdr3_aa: CASSIGQGKGSPLHF
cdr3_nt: TGTGCCAGCAGTATCGGACAGGGAAAGGGCTCACCCCTCCACTTT

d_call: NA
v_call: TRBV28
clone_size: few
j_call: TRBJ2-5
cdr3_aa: CASSLPGAREETQYF
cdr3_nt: TGTGCCAGCAGTTTACCAGGGGCTAGAGAAGAGACCCAGTACTTC

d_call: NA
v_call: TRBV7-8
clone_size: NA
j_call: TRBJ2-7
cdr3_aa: CASSLALSPGQGLYF
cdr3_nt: TGTGCCAGCAGCTTAGCGCTCTCACCGGGGCAGGGCCTGTACTTC

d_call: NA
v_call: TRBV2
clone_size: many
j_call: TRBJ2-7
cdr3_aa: CASSGGNF
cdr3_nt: TGTGCCAGCAGTGGGGGGAACTTC

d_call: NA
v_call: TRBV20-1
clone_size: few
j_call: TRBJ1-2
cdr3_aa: CSARNPIGAHYGYTF
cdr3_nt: TGCAGTGCTAGAAACCCGATCGGGGCTCACTATGGCTACACCTTC

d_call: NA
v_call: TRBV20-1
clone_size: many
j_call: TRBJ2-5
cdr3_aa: CSATPDSAGGTQYF
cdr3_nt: TGCAGTGCTACACCGGACTCGGCCGGCGGGACCCAGTACTTC

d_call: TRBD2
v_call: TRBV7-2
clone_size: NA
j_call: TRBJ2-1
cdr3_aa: CASSRNALAGGSNEQFF
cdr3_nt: TGTGCCAGCAGCCGTAATGCCCTAGCGGGGGGGTCCAATGAGCAGTTCTTC

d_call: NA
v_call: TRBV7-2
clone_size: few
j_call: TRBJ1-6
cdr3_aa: CASSSQGHYNSPLHF
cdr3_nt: TGTGCCAGCAGCTCCCAGGGACATTATAATTCACCCCTCCACTTT

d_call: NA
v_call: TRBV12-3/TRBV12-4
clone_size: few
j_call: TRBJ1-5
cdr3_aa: CASSTLRGKPQHF
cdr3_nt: TGTGCCAGCAGCACATTGCGGGGGAAGCCCCAGCATTTT

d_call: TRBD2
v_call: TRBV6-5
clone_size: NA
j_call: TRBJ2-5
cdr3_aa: CASSYRRGRQETQYF
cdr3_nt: TGTGCCAGCAGTTACCGGCGGGGGAGGCAAGAGACCCAGTACTTC

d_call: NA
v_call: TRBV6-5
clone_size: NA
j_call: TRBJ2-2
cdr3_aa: CASRHDRNTGELFF
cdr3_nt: TGTGCCAGCAGACACGACAGAAACACCGGGGAGCTGTTTTTT

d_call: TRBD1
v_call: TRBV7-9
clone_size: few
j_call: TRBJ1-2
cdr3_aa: CASSRGTEYGYTF
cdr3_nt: TGTGCCAGCAGCCGGGGGACAGAGTATGGCTACACCTTC

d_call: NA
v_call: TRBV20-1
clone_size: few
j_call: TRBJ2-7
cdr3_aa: CSASPGRYEQYF
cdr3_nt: TGCAGTGCTAGCCCCGGCCGCTACGAGCAGTACTTC

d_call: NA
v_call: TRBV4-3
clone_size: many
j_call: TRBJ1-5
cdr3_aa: CASSQAYRSNQPQHF
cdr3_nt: TGCGCCAGCAGCCAGGCTTACCGGAGCAATCAGCCCCAGCATTTT

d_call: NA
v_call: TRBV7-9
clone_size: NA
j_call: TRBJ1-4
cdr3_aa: CASTPYPVNEKLFF
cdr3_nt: TGTGCCAGCACCCCATATCCGGTTAATGAAAAACTGTTTTTT

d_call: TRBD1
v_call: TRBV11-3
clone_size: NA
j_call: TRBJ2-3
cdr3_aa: CASSWATGSEDTQYF
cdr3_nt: TGTGCCAGCAGCTGGGCGACAGGGTCAGAAGATACGCAGTATTTT

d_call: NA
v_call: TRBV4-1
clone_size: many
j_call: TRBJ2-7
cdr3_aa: CASSQAGDSAYEQYF
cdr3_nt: TGCGCCAGCAGCCAAGCTGGAGACAGTGCCTACGAGCAGTACTTC

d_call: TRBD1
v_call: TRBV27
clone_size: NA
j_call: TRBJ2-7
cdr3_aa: CASKKSPQGAYEQYF
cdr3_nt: TGTGCCAGCAAAAAAAGCCCGCAGGGGGCATACGAGCAGTACTTC

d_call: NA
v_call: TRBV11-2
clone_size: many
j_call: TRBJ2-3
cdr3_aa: CASSLGLAWGDTQYF
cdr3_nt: TGTGCCAGCAGCTTAGGCCTAGCGTGGGGAGATACGCAGTATTTT

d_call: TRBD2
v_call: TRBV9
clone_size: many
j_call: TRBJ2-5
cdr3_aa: CASSQGSGLGQETQYF
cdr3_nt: TGTGCCAGCAGCCAAGGGTCGGGACTAGGGCAAGAGACCCAGTACTTC

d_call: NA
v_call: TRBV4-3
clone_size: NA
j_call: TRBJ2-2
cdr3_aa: CASSQSRVGIGELFF
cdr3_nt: TGCGCCAGCAGCCAGAGCCGGGTGGGCATCGGGGAGCTGTTTTTT

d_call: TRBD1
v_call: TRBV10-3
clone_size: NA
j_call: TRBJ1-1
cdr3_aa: CAISRTGEGTEAFF
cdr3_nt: TGTGCCATCAGCCGGACAGGGGAGGGCACTGAAGCTTTCTTT

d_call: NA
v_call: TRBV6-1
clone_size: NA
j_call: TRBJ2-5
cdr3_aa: CASSLPLPETQYF
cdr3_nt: TGTGCCAGCAGCCTCCCCCTACCGGAGACCCAGTACTTC

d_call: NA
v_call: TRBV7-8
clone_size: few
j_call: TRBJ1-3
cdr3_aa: CASSLGTMGSGNTIYF
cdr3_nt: TGTGCCAGCAGCTTAGGGACAATGGGCTCTGGAAACACCATATATTTT

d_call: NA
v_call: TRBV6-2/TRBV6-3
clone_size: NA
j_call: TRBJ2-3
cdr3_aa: CASSFNTTDTQYF
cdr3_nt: TGTGCCAGCAGTTTCAATACCACAGATACGCAGTATTTT

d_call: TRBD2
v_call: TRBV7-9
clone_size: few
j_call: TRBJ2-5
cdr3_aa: CASSPRGAGEETQYF
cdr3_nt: TGTGCCAGCAGCCCTCGGGGAGCGGGGGAAGAGACCCAGTACTTC

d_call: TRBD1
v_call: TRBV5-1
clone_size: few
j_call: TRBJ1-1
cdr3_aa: CASSLTDRRNTEAFF
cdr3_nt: TGCGCCAGCAGCCTAACGGACAGGCGAAACACTGAAGCTTTCTTT

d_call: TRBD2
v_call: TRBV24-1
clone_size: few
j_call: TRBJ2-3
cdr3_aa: CATSDALAGGGGTQYF
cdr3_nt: TGTGCCACCAGTGATGCCCTAGCGGGGGGCGGAGGTACGCAGTATTTT

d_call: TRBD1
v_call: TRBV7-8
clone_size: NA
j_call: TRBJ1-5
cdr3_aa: CASSLVGQGFFGQPQHF
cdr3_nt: TGTGCCAGCAGCTTAGTGGGACAGGGCTTTTTTGGTCAGCCCCAGCATTTT

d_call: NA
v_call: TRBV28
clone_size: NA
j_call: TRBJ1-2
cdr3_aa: CASSFGDRQNYGYTF
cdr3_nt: TGTGCCAGCAGTTTCGGAGACAGACAGAACTATGGCTACACCTTC

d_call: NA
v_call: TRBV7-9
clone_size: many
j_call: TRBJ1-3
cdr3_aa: CASSNREASGNTIYF
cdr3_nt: TGTGCCAGCAGTAACAGGGAAGCATCTGGAAACACCATATATTTT

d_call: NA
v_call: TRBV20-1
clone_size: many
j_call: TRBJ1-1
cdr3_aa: CSAPGGGPSTFF
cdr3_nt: TGCAGTGCTCCAGGCGGCGGACCCTCAACTTTCTTT

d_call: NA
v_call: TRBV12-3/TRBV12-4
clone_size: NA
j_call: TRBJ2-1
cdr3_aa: CASSFPRGGKMMGFF
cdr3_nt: TGTGCCAGCAGTTTCCCCCGCGGAGGAAAAATGATGGGGTTCTTC

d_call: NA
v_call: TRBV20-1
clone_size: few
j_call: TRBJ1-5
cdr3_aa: CSARGHSNQPQHF
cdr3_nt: TGCAGTGCTAGAGGACATAGCAATCAGCCCCAGCATTTT

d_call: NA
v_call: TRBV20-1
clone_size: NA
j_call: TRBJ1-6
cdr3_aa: CSARVEVSDSPLHF
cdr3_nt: TGCAGTGCTAGAGTTGAGGTCTCGGATTCACCCCTCCACTTT

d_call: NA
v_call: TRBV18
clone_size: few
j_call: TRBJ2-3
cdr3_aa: CASSLDLSTDTQYF
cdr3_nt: TGTGCCAGCTCTCTCGACCTTAGCACAGATACGCAGTATTTT

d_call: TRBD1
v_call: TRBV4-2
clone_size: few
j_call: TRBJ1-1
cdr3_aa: CASSQEVGQVRTEAFF
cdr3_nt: TGTGCCAGCAGCCAAGAAGTGGGACAGGTTCGGACTGAAGCTTTCTTT

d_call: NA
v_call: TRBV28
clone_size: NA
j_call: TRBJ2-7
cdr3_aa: CASSSTRGISYEQYF
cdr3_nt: TGTGCCAGCAGCTCTACAAGAGGGATCTCCTACGAGCAGTACTTC

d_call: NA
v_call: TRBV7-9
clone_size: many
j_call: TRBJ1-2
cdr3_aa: CASSFQRLYGYTF
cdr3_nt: TGTGCCAGCAGCTTTCAGCGGCTCTATGGCTACACCTTC

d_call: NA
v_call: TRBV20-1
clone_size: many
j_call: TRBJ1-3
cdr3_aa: CSARLIGAGHLNGGNTIYF
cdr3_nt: TGCAGTGCCAGACTTATTGGTGCGGGCCACCTTAATGGTGGAAACACCATATATTTT

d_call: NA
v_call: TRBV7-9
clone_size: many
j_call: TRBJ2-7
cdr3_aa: CASSLARGEQYF
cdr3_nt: TGTGCCAGCAGCTTGGCCCGGGGGGAGCAGTACTTC

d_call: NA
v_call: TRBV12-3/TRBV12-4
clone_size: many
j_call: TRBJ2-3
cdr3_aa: CASSLDTGTDTQYF
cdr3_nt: TGTGCCAGCAGTTTAGACACAGGGACAGATACGCAGTATTTT

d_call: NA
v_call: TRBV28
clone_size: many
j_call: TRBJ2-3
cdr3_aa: CASTEGGMEDTQYF
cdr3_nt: TGTGCCAGCACCGAGGGGGGAATGGAAGATACGCAGTATTTT

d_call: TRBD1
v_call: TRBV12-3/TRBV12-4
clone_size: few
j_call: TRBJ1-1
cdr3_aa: CASSPRTGLTEAFF
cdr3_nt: TGTGCCAGCAGCCCCCGGACAGGCCTCACTGAAGCTTTCTTT

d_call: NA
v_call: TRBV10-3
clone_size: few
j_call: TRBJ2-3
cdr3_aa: CAISESAGASTDTQYF
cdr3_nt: TGTGCCATCAGTGAGTCGGCGGGGGCTAGCACAGATACGCAGTATTTT

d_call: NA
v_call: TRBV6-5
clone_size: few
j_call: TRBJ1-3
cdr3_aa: CASWDGTSGNTIYF
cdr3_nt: TGTGCCAGCTGGGACGGGACGTCTGGAAACACCATATATTTT

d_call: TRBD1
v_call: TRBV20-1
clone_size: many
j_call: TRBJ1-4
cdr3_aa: CSAPAAGTGNNEMFF
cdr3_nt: TGCAGTGCCCCTGCCGCCGGGACAGGAAACAATGAAATGTTTTTT

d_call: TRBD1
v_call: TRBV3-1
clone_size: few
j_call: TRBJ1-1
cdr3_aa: CASSQQLGQRNTEAFF
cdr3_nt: TGTGCCAGCAGCCAACAGTTGGGACAGAGAAACACTGAAGCTTTCTTT

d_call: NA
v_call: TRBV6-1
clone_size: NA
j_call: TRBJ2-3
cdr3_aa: CASSQPAGATDTQYF
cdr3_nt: TGTGCCAGCAGCCAACCGGCGGGGGCCACAGATACGCAGTATTTT

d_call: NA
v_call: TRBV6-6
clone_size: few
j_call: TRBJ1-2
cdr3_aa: CASSRGPAVGYTF
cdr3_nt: TGTGCCAGCAGCCGGGGGCCCGCTGTAGGCTACACCTTC

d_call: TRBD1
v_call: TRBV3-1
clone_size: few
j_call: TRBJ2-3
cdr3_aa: CASSQAHRGRATDTQYF
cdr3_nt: TGTGCCAGCAGCCAAGCCCACAGGGGAAGGGCTACAGATACGCAGTATTTT

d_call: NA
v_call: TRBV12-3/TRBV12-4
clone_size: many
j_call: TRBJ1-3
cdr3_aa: CASSLGTQTVPRNTIYF
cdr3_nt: TGTGCCAGCAGTTTGGGAACCCAAACGGTTCCAAGAAACACCATATATTTT

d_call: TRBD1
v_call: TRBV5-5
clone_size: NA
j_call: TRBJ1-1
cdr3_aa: CASSSRDRLTEAFF
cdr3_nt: TGTGCCAGCAGCTCACGGGACAGGCTCACTGAAGCTTTCTTT

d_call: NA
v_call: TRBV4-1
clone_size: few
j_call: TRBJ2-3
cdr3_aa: CASSQTVLNTDTQYF
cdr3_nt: TGCGCCAGCAGCCAAACGGTGCTTAACACAGATACGCAGTATTTT

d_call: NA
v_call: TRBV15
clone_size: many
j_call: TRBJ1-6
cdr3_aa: CATSRDLDYSPLHF
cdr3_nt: TGTGCCACCAGCAGAGATCTGGACTATTCACCCCTCCACTTT

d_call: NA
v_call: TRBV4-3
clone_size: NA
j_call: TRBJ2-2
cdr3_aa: CASSQEGPHTGELFF
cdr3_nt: TGCGCCAGCAGCCAAGAGGGGCCCCACACCGGGGAGCTGTTTTTT

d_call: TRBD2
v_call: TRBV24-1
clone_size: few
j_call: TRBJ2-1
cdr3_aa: CATSSRGAGNIHSYNEQFF
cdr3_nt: TGTGCCACCAGTTCCCGGGGAGCGGGAAATATTCATTCCTACAATGAGCAGTTCTTC

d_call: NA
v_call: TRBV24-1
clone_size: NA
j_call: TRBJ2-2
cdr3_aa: CATSDGNTGELFF
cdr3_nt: TGTGCCACCAGTGATGGGAACACCGGGGAGCTGTTTTTT

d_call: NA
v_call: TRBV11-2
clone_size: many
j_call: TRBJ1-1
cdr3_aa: CASSLYPGAEAFF
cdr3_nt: TGTGCCAGCAGCTTATACCCGGGCGCTGAAGCTTTCTTT

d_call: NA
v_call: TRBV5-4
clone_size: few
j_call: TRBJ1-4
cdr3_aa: CASSLSAMKTNEKLFF
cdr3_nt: TGTGCCAGCAGCTTGTCGGCAATGAAGACTAATGAAAAACTGTTTTTT